The TCR beta chain under discussion was sequenced for a study of radiation and T cells in renal cell carcinoma. Study-wide findings and caveats: In blood, top tumor clones expanded by 2 weeks, shrinking by 4.

Concerning this clone itself: The antigen is unknown.

Produced via immunoSEQ multiplex PCR; TCRdb's table is partial and in-frame only. Of approximately 75,000 clones listed, 82% are singletons. Stated time point: blood 2 weeks post-SBRT. Specified treatment: 15 Gy SBRT to primary tumor, nephrectomy 4 weeks later. The patient's renal cell carcinoma had clear cell pathology. The starting material was blood, obtained from a patient whose treatment included radiotherapy and nephrectomy. The receptor comes from a man aged 60 to 69 with renal cell carcinoma.

CDR3 DNA: TGTGCCTGGAGTACGGACAGGGCGGGGAATTCACCCCTCCACTTT. Encoded protein: CAWSTDRAGNSPLHF. This chain links TRBV30 with TRBJ1-6; 8 bases fit TRBD1. CDR1 GTSNPN and CDR2 SVGIG come from the germline V gene (reference sequence). There are 15 residues in the CDR3. The junction had 7 bases not matched to a gene; V was cut back by 2 bases and J by 7 bases.